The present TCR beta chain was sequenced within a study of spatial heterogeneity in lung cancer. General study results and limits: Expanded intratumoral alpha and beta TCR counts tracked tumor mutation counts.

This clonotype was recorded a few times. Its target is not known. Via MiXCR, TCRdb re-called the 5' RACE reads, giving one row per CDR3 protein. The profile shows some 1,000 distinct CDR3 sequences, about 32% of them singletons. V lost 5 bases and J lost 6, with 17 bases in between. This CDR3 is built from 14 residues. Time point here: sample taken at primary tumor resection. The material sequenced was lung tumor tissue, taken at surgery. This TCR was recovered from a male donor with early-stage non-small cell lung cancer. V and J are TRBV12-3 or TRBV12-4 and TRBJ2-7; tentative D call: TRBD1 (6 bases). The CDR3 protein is CASSRDMTGAEQYF. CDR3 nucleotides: TGTGCCAGCAGTCGAGATATGACAGGCGCCGAGCAGTACTTC.